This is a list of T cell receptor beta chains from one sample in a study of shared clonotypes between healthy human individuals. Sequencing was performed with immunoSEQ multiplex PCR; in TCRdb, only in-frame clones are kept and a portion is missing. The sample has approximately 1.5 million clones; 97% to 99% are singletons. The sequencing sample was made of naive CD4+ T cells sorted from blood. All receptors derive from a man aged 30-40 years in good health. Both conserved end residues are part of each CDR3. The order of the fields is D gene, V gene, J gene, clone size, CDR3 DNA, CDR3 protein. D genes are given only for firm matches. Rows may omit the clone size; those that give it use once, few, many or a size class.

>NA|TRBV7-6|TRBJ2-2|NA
TGTGCCAGCAGCGTCATACGAACCGGGGAGCTGTTTTTT
CASSVIRTGELFF
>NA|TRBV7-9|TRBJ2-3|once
TGTGCCAGCAGCTATAGCCCTGATACGCAGTATTTT
CASSYSPDTQYF
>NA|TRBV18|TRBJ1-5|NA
TGTGCCAGCTCACCAATGGTAACCCCAGGGTATAGCAATCAGCCCCAGCATTTT
CASSPMVTPGYSNQPQHF
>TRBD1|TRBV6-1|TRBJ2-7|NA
TGTGCCAGCACTAGGACAGGGGGCGTCTACGAGCAGTACTTC
CASTRTGGVYEQYF
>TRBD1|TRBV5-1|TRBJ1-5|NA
TGCGCCAGCAGCTTGGATGTGACAGGGAATCAGCCCCAGCATTTT
CASSLDVTGNQPQHF
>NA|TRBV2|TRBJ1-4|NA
TGTGCCAGCAGTGAAGGCGGAGGGGGGATGATCGTAAAACTGTTTTTT
CASSEGGGGMIVKLFF
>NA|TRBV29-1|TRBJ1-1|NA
TGCAGCGTTGAAGGACAGCTGGAAGCTTTCTTT
CSVEGQLEAFF
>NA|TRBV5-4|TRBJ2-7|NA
TGTGCCAGCAGCGGACGGGACTCCATCCACGAGCAGTACTTC
CASSGRDSIHEQYF
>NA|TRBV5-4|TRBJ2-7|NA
TGTGCCAGCAGCTTGCCGGACGCTAACTCCTACGAGCAGTACTTC
CASSLPDANSYEQYF
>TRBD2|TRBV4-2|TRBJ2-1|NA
TGTGCCAGCAGCCAAGTGTGGTCTAGCGGGAGGGCCCTCTACAATGAGCAGTTCTTC
CASSQVWSSGRALYNEQFF
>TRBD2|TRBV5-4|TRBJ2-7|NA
TGTGCCAGCAGCGCAACTAGCGGCTCCTACGAGCAGTACTTC
CASSATSGSYEQYF
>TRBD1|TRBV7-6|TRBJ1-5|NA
TGTGCCAGCAGCTCTACAGGGGATCAGCCCCAGCATTTT
CASSSTGDQPQHF
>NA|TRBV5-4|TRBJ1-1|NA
TGTGCCAGCAGCCGTGAGGTCGGACGAATGAACACTGAAGCTTTCTTT
CASSREVGRMNTEAFF
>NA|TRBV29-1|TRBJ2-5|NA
TGCAGCCTGAAATCTACAGGGCAAGAGACCCAGTACTTC
CSLKSTGQETQYF
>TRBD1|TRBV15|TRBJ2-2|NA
TGTGCCACCAGCAGAGATCCGGCAAACAGGGGGATCACCGGGGAGCTGTTTTTT
CATSRDPANRGITGELFF
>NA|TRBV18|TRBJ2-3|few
TGTGCCAGCTCCCCGGCAGATACGCAGTATTTT
CASSPADTQYF
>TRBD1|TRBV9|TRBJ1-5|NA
TGTGCCAGCAGCGTTCAGGGGGCAGGACAGCCCCAGCATTTT
CASSVQGAGQPQHF
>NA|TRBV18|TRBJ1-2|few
TGTGCCAGCTCACCACCCACGGTTGTTGGCGGCTACACCTTC
CASSPPTVVGGYTF
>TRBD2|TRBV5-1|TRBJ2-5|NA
TGCGCCAGCAGCTTGGGGGTAGCGGGTGCCCGCCAAGAGACCCAGTACTTC
CASSLGVAGARQETQYF
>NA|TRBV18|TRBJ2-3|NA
TGTGCCAGCTCACCACTGGGGAAGTCCACAAATACGCAGTATTTT
CASSPLGKSTNTQYF
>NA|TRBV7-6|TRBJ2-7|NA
TGTGCCAGCAGCTTAGATCCAACCTCCAACCTTTTATCCTACGAGCAGTACTTC
CASSLDPTSNLLSYEQYF
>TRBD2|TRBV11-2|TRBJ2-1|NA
TGTGCCAGCAGCTTAGTTCCGGTCGGTAGCGGGAGGAATGAGCAGTTCTTC
CASSLVPVGSGRNEQFF
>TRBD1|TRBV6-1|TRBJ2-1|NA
TGTGCCAGCAGTTGGACAGGGGCGTACAATGAGCAGTTCTTC
CASSWTGAYNEQFF
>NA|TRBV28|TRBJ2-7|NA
TGTGCCAGCAGTTCCCCGATGCGCTACGAGCAGTACTTC
CASSSPMRYEQYF
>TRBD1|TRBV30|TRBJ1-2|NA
TGTGCCTGGACCATGACAGGGGGCAGTGGGAGCTACACCTTC
CAWTMTGGSGSYTF
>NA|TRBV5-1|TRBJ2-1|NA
TGCGCCAGCAGCTCTGGTTGGAATGAGCAGTTCTTC
CASSSGWNEQFF
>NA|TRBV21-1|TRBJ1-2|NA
TGTGCCAGCAGGGAGGGACGCCCCGATGGCTACACCTTC
CASREGRPDGYTF
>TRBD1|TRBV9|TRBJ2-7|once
TGTGCCAGCAGCCCCTCTGACAGGGGTGCCGAGCAGTACTTC
CASSPSDRGAEQYF
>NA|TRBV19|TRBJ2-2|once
TGTGCCAGTAGTATAACCCCCACCACCGGGGAGCTGTTTTTT
CASSITPTTGELFF
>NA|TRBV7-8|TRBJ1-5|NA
TGTGCCAGCAGCTTCCGCTTGGACGGTTATAGCAATCAGCCCCAGCATTTT
CASSFRLDGYSNQPQHF
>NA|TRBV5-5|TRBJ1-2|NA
TGTGCCAGCAGCTTATCGGACGGGCCTTTGAACTATGGCTACACCTTC
CASSLSDGPLNYGYTF
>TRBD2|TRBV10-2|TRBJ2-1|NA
TGCGCCGCTAAAACGGGACTAGCAGCCACTGAGCAGTTCTTC
CAAKTGLAATEQFF
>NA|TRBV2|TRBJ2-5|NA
TGTGCCAGCAGTGAAAGACAGTACCAAGAGACCCAGTACTTC
CASSERQYQETQYF
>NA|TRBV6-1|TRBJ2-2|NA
TGTGCCACCCGACTAGCGAACACCGGGGAGCTGTTTTTT
CATRLANTGELFF
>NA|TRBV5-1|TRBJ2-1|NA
TGCGCCAGTTCGGAGGACAGCTCCTACAATGAGCAGTTCTTC
CASSEDSSYNEQFF
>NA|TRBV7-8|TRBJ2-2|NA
TGTGCCAGCAGCAAAATACCGGGACCAGGGGCCGGGGAGCTGTTTTTT
CASSKIPGPGAGELFF
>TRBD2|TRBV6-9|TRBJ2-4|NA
TGTGCCAGCAGTGAGACTAGCGGGATCAAAGCCAAAAACATTCAGTACTTC
CASSETSGIKAKNIQYF
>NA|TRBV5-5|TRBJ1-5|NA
TGTGCCAGCAGCTTGGGGGTAGATAGCAATCAGCCCCAGCATTTT
CASSLGVDSNQPQHF
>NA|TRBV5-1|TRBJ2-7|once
TGCGCCAGCAGCTTGGCCGGTTACAGGGAGAGCGAGCAGTACTTC
CASSLAGYRESEQYF